The T cell receptor beta chain under discussion was sequenced for a study of blood T cells in healthy people across ages. The overall study: T cells yielded about one barcoded beta molecule per two cells through template switching.

As to this clonotype: Its antigen remains unknown.

The CDR3 is made up of 15 amino acids. Germline trimming cut 6 bases from V and 2 bases from J; bases unmatched to any gene: 6. Germline values: CDR1 SGHTA, CDR2 FQGNSA. Regarding the study as a whole: Estimates of total diversity, which came from one million sequenced T cells, were considered to be underestimates.

Together with a sample-barcoded 5' primer, a J-beta primer mix was included in a second PCR lasting roughly 7 to 11 cycles. TCRdb fed the 5' RACE reads into MiXCR, producing one record per CDR3 protein. The table includes approximately 800,000 distinct CDR3 sequences, just under 25% detected once. Each donor's blood draw was roughly 10 milliliters of peripheral blood. Isolated per sample were at least 7 million PBMCs. These sequences were also reported in another study, on T cells of mothers and their children.

The receptor was derived from a boy younger than 18 in good health. The sample taken for sequencing was blood. V usage is TRBV7-2 and J usage is TRBJ2-7, with 11 positions matching TRBD1. CDR3 DNA: TGTGCCAGCAGTCGCCGGACAGGGGGCACCTACGAGCAGTACTTC. It yields the protein CASSRRTGGTYEQYF.